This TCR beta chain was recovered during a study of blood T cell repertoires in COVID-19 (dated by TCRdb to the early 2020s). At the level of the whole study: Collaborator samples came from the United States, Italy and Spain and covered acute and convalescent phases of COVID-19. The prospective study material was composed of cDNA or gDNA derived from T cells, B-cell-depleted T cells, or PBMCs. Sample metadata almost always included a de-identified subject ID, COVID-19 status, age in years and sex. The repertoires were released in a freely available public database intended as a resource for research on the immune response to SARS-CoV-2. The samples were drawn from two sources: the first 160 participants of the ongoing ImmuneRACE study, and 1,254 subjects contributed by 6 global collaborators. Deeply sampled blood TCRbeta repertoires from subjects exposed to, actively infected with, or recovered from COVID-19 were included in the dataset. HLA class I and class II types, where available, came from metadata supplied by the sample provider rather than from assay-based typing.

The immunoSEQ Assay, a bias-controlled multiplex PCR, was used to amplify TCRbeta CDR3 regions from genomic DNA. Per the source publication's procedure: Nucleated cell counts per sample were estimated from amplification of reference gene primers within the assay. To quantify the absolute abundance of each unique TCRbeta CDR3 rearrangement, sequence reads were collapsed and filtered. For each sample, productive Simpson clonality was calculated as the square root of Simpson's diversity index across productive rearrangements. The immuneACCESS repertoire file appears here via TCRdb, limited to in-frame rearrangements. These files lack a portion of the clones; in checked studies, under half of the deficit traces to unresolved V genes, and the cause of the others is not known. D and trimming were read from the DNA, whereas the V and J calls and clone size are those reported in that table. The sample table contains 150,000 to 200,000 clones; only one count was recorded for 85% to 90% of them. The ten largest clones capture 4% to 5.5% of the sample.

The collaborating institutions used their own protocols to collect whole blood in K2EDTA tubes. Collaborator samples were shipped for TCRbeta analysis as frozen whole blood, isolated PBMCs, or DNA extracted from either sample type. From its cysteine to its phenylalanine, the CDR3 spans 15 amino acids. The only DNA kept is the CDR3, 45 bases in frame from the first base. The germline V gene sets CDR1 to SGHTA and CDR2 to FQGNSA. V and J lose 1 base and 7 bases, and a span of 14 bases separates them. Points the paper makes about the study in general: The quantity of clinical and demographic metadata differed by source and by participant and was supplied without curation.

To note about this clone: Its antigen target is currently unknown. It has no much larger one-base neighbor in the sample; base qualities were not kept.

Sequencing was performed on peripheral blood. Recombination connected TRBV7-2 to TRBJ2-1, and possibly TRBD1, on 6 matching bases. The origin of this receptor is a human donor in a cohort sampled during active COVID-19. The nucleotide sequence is TGTGCCAGCAGCTTAGTGCAGGGGCGGGCTAATGAGCAGTTCTTC. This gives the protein CASSLVQGRANEQFF. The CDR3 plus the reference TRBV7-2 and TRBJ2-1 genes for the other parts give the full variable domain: GAGVSQSPSNKVTEKGKDVELRCDPISGHTALYWYRQSLGQGLEFLIYFQGNSAPDKSGLPSDRFSAERTGGSVSTLTIQRTQQEDSAVYLCASSLVQGRANEQFFGPGTRLTVL.